This T cell receptor (beta chain) was recorded in a study of T-cell reconstitution after alpha-beta-depleted transplantation in children. Researchers prepared the TCRbeta library using unique molecular identifiers, the study reports. TCRdb re-analysed the PCR reads in MiXCR, keeping a single row per CDR3 protein. Found here are around 600,000 distinct CDR3 sequences, more than 20% of them singletons; the top ten hold roughly an eighth. The table lists this clonotype with a few counts. Its specificity is unknown. The CDR3 consists of 16 residues. The ends were cut back, 0 bases at V and 0 bases at J, with 12 bases in the middle. The germline V gene has CDR1 SGHRS and CDR2 YFSETQ. Study-level results: Newly generated T cells supplied most T-cell counts and diversity one year post-transplant. Some patients' high day-60 TCRbeta diversity was traced to surviving recipient T cells and thymic progenitors.

The sequence came from a boy under two years old who had a stem cell transplant for acute myeloid leukemia, so the T cells may come from the graft donor. The material sequenced was PBMCs, mostly from graft donor cells, taken 360 days after TCRalphabeta/CD19-depleted stem cell transplant. The V and J genes are TRBV5-1 and TRBJ1-1; D is uncertain. The CDR3 nucleotides read TGCGCCAGCAGCTTGGGTCCAGGATTAATGAACACTGAAGCTTTCTTT. Translated: CASSLGPGLMNTEAFF.